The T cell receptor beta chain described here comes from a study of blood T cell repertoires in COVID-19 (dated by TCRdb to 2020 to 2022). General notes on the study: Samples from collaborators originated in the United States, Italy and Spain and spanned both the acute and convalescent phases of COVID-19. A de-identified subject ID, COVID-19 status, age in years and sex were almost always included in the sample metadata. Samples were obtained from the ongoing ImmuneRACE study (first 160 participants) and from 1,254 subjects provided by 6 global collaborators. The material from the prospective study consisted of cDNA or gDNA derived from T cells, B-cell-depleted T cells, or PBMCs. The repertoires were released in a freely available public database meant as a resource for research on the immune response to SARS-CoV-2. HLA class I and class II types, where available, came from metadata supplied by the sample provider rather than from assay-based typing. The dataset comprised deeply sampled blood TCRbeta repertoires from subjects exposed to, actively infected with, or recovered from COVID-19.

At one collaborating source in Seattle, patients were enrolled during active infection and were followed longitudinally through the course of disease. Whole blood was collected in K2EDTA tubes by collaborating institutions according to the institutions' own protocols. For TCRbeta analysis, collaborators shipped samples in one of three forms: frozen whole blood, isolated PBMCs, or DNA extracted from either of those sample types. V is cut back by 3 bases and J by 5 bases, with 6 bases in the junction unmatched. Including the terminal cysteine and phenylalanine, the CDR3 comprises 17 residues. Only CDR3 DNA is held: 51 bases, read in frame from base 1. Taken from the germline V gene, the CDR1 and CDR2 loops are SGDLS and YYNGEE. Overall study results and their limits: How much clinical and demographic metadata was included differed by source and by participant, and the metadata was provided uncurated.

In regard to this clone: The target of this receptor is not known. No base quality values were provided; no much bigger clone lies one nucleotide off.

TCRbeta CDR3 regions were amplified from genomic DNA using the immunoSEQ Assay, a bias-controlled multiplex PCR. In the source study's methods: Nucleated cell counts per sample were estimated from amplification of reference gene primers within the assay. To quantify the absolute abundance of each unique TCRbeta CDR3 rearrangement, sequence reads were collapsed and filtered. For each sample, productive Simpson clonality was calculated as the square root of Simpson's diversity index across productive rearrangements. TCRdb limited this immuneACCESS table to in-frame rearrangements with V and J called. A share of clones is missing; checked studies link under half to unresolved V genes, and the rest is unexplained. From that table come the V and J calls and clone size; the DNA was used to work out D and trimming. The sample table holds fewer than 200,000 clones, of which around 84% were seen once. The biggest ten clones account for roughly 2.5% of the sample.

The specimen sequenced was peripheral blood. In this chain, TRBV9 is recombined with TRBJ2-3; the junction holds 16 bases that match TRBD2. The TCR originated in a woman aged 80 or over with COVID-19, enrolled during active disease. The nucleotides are TGTGCCAGCAGCGGGGGACTAGCGGGAGGGCCAGGAGATACGCAGTATTTT. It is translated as CASSGGLAGGPGDTQYF. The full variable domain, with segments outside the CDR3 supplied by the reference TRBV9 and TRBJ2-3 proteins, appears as DSGVTQTPKHLITATGQRVTLRCSPRSGDLSVYWYQQSLDQGLQFLIQYYNGEERAKGNILERFSAQQFPDLHSELNLSSLELGDSALYFCASSGGLAGGPGDTQYFGPGTRLTVL.